Following are 22 T cell receptor beta chains from one sample sequenced in a study of shared clonotypes between healthy human individuals. Cells designated naive CD8 were CD45RO-negative and were positively selected for CCR7, with terminally differentiated effector memory CD45RA+ cells excluded. Method: immunoSEQ multiplex PCR; TCRdb's copy keeps in-frame clones and lacks some. The sample yields some 2 million clones, approximately 94% seen once. Sequencing was performed on naive CD8+ T cells sorted from blood. The source of these receptors is a man between 18 and 35 years old in good health.

CDR3 in DNA: TGTGCCAGCAGCTTACGGGTCTCCGAGCAGTACTTC. Translation gives CASSLRVSEQYF. J is TRBJ2-7 and V is TRBV7-8; D is uncertain. Trimming shortened V by 2 bases and J by 6 bases, and 8 bases separated the two germline ends. CDR1 is SGHVS, CDR2 FQNEAQ, per germline. This CDR3 has 12 amino acids.

V is TRBV7-9 and J is TRBJ1-1; D is unresolved. CDR3 length: 14 amino acids. Germline lookup yields CDR1 SEHNR and CDR2 FQNEAQ (reference sequence). Trimming took 2 bases from V and 1 from J, leaving 8 bases between them. Written as DNA, the CDR3 is TGTGCCAGCAGCTTAACCCAGACGAACACTGAAGCTTTCTTT. This gives the protein CASSLTQTNTEAFF.

The rearrangement uses TRBV10-1 and TRBJ2-5, with 8 nucleotides matching TRBD1. V lost 5 bases and J lost 2; bases outside the gene matches: 7. The CDR3 sequence is 15 residues long. In germline, CDR1 is WNHNN, CDR2 SYGVQD (reference sequence). CDR3 sequence reads: CASSSTGEAQETQYF. The CDR3 nucleotides are TGCGCCAGCAGTTCGACAGGGGAGGCTCAAGAGACCCAGTACTTC.

The chain has TRBV9 and TRBJ1-1, with TRBD1 as a possible D gene (5 bases). The germline V and J ends were trimmed by 0 bases and 7 bases, with 13 bases remaining between them. CDR3 size: 14 residues. Looked up from germline, CDR1 is SGDLS and CDR2 is YYNGEE. The CDR3 DNA reads TGTGCCAGCAGCGTAGGGGGGGACGGCTATGAAGCTTTCTTT. Translation gives CASSVGGDGYEAFF.

The V gene is TRBV5-1, the J gene TRBJ1-6; 11 bases match TRBD1. J lost 10 bases, V lost 0 bases, and 3 bases had no gene match. The CDR3 has 15 amino acids. Germline loops: CDR1 SGHRS, CDR2 YFSETQ. The CDR3 sequence is CASSLGDRGVSPLHF. In nucleotides, the CDR3 is TGCGCCAGCAGCTTGGGGGACAGGGGGGTCTCACCCCTCCACTTT.

The chain uses TRBV9 and TRBJ2-7, with unresolved D. V gave up 2 bases and J gave up 6 bases, with 18 bases separating them. The CDR3 is made up of 15 amino acids. Per germline, CDR1 SGDLS and CDR2 YYNGEE. For the CDR3, the DNA is TGTGCCAGCAGCGTCGGTGACTTGGGTGGACCCGAGCAGTACTTC. Protein sequence: CASSVGDLGGPEQYF.

The chain is built from TRBV28 and TRBJ2-1; 14 nucleotides line up with TRBD2. Germline CDR1 reads MDHEN; CDR2 reads SYDVKM. The length of the CDR3 is 16 residues. Trimming cost V 0 bases and J 7 bases; bases outside gene matches: 2. The chain's CDR3 is CASSLWTSGGANEQFF. The CDR3 DNA is TGTGCCAGCAGTTTATGGACTAGCGGGGGGGCTAATGAGCAGTTCTTC.

The chain links TRBV4-3 to TRBJ1-2; D may be TRBD1 (5 bases). The CDR3 runs to 16 residues. Germline V CDR1 and CDR2: LGHNA, YSLEER. V lost 0 bases, J lost 4 bases, and 15 bases lay in between. This CDR3 is CASSQDRWGNGYGYTF. CDR3 sequence (DNA): TGCGCCAGCAGCCAAGATAGGTGGGGGAACGGCTATGGCTACACCTTC.

This clone was detected only a few times. The chain uses TRBV6-1 and TRBJ1-5; no clear D gene. The CDR3 has 12 amino acids. V was trimmed by 4 bases and J by 5 bases, leaving 6 bases between them. Germline lookup yields CDR1 MNHNS and CDR2 SASEGT. In DNA form, the CDR3 reads TGTGCCAGCAGTGTCTCCGATCAGCCCCAGCATTTT. Its protein product is CASSVSDQPQHF.

This clone is a singleton in its sample. Here the CDR3 DNA reads TGCGCCAGCAGTCCCCCCGGAGGAGAGGGTACCTACGAGCAGTACTTC. Translating gives CASSPPGGEGTYEQYF. This chain joins TRBV23-1 and TRBJ2-7, with D maybe TRBD2 (5 bases). TRBV23-1 is given ORF status, its function remaining uncertain. The CDR3 runs to 16 residues. V was clipped by 4 bases and J by 2 bases, with 18 bases between them.

This rearrangement joins TRBV13 to TRBJ1-4; 7 bases agree with TRBD1. Germline V gene lookup returns CDR1 PRHDT and CDR2 FYEKMQ (reference sequence). Losses at the gene ends were 5 bases for V and 0 bases for J; bases not matched to a gene: 9. The CDR3 is made up of 17 amino acids. The CDR3 loop reads CASSDRGTDATNEKLFF. Here the CDR3 DNA reads TGTGCCAGCAGCGATCGGGGGACAGATGCAACTAATGAAAAACTGTTTTTT.

Points on this clone: The sample has other DNA sequences that encode this CDR3 too. The chain uses TRBV7-2 and TRBJ2-7; 7 nucleotides agree with TRBD1. The CDR3 is made up of 13 amino acids. The V gene's germline CDR1 is SGHTA and CDR2 FQGNSA. The ends lost 3 bases at V and 3 bases at J; junction bases unmatched: 2. The CDR3 sequence: CASSLGQIYEQYF. The DNA of the CDR3 is TGTGCCAGCAGCTTGGGACAGATCTACGAGCAGTACTTC.

Note on this clone: The identical CDR3 is also encoded by other nucleotide sequences in the sample. This chain links TRBV11-2 with TRBJ2-3, with D uncertain. Germline CDR1 and CDR2: SGHAT and FQNNGV. This CDR3 has 11 amino acids. Trimming removed 3 bases at V and 5 bases at J, with 3 bases between. The chain's CDR3 is CASSFGDTQYF. CDR3 nucleotide sequence: TGTGCCAGCAGCTTTGGAGATACGCAGTATTTT.

Of note for this clone: Additional DNA sequences in this sample encode the identical CDR3. V usage is TRBV2 and J usage is TRBJ2-7, with D unclear. Germline V gene data show CDR1 as SNHLY and CDR2 as FYNNEI. V gave up 6 bases and J gave up 1 base, with 10 bases separating them. The CDR3 has 13 amino acids. For the CDR3, the DNA is TGTGCCAGCAGCCCCGGGCCTTCCTACGAGCAGTACTTC. Amino acid sequence: CASSPGPSYEQYF.

This chain connects TRBV6-5 to TRBJ1-1; no clear D. The CDR3 has 13 amino acids. Looked up from germline, CDR1 is MNHEY and CDR2 is SVGAGI. V shed 5 bases and J shed 3 bases, with 10 bases lying between them. The CDR3 region is CASSEASYTEAFF. The CDR3 DNA is TGTGCCAGCAGTGAGGCATCGTACACTGAAGCTTTCTTT.

This chain links TRBV27 with TRBJ2-7; 7 bases agree with TRBD2. The CDR3 is 16 residues long. Germline V CDR1 and CDR2: MNHEY, SMNVEV (reference sequence). After removal of 5 bases from V and 3 bases from J, the junction contained 13 bases not matched to a gene. DNA of the CDR3: TGTGCCAGCAGTGGGCATTCCGGACTAGTGCGCTACGAGCAGTACTTC. Residues: CASSGHSGLVRYEQYF.

This CDR3 is CASSWGGVDGYTF. CDR3 bases: TGTGCCAGCAGCTGGGGTGGAGTCGATGGCTACACCTTC. The V and J genes are TRBV5-4 and TRBJ1-2; D not certain. Germline assignment: CDR1 SGHNT and CDR2 YYREEE (reference sequence). This CDR3 comprises 13 residues. V dropped 3 bases and J dropped 6 bases, with 12 bases sitting between them. Full variable domain (outside the CDR3, taken from reference TRBV5-4 and TRBJ1-2): ETGVTQSPTHLIKTRGQQVTLRCSSQSGHNTVSWYQQALGQGPQFIFQYYREEENGRGNFPPRFSGLQFPNYSSELNVNALELDDSALYLCASSWGGVDGYTFGSGTRLTVV.

This clone has more than one count but fewer than ten. CDR3 DNA sequence: TGCGCCAGCAGCCAAGCTGGACAGGGTAGCAATCAGCCCCAGCATTTT. Protein sequence: CASSQAGQGSNQPQHF. The chain has TRBV4-1 and TRBJ1-5; 8 bases map to TRBD1. This CDR3 is 16 amino acids long. Looked up from germline, CDR1 is MGHRA and CDR2 is YSYEKL. V lost 1 base and J lost 0; bases outside the gene matches: 2.

This chain uses TRBV27 with TRBJ2-1, with a possible D match to TRBD1 (6 bases). Per the germline V gene, CDR1 is MNHEY and CDR2 is SMNVEV (reference sequence). This CDR3 has 12 residues. Deletions cut 6 bases from V and 8 bases from J, with 11 bases between. This CDR3 reads CASSGQWDEQFF. In DNA, the CDR3 is TGTGCCAGCAGCGGACAGTGGGATGAGCAGTTCTTC.

Points on this clone: The sample carries other DNA sequences with the same CDR3. The gene calls are TRBV7-9 and TRBJ1-1, with D unclear. The germline V gene has CDR1 SEHNR and CDR2 FQNEAQ (reference sequence). There are 12 residues in the CDR3. V was cut by 4 bases and J by 4 bases, with 7 bases left in between. The CDR3 nucleotides are TGTGCCAGCAGCTCCATCTCCACTGAAGCTTTCTTT. Its protein is CASSSISTEAFF.

This clone was detected only once. The chain couples TRBV6-1 to TRBJ1-2; 7 bases fit TRBD1. The CDR3 extends over 16 amino acids. J was trimmed by 5 bases and V by 0 bases; bases with no gene match: 9. Germline assignment: CDR1 MNHNS and CDR2 SASEGT. The CDR3 reads CASSEAQDRHFYGYTF. The CDR3, as DNA: TGTGCCAGCAGTGAAGCGCAGGACAGGCACTTTTATGGCTACACCTTC.

The V gene is TRBV4-3, the J gene TRBJ2-7, with unresolved D. Trimming removed 0 bases from V and 2 bases from J, with 11 bases in between. This CDR3 spans 15 amino acids. Germline lookup yields CDR1 LGHNA and CDR2 YSLEER. The CDR3 protein is CASSQDAGVAYEQYF. In DNA, the CDR3 is TGCGCCAGCAGCCAAGATGCCGGAGTCGCCTACGAGCAGTACTTC.